The rows below give T cell receptor beta chains drawn from one sample of a study of CD8+CD57+ T cells in acquired aplastic anemia. TCRdb passed the reads through MiXCR, listing each CDR3 protein once. The sample shows around 250,000 distinct CDR3 sequences, around 82% of them seen only once. The sample was sorted CD4+, CD8+, or CD8+CD57+ T cells (not recorded which) from PBMCs. Every receptor here comes from a human donor with aplastic anemia. CDR3s include the opening cysteine and the closing phenylalanine or tryptophan. D genes are given only for firm matches. A clone size is listed for some rows: how often the clone was seen (once, few, many), or a class if it is expanded.

v_gene	j_gene	d_gene	abundance	CDR3nt	CDR3aa
TRBV11-3	TRBJ1-1	.	.	TGTGCCAGCAGCTTAGATCTAACAGAAGGCACTGAAGCTTTCTTT	CASSLDLTEGTEAFF
TRBV7-9	TRBJ2-7	TRBD1	.	TGTGCCAGCAGCTCCGACAGGGGGCCTTACTACGAGCAGTACTTC	CASSSDRGPYYEQYF
TRBV13	TRBJ1-2	.	.	TGTTGCAGCAGCTCACTGGCAGAGGACTTTGACTATGGCTACACCTTC	CCSSSLAEDFDYGYTF
TRBV7-3	TRBJ1-1	.	.	TGTGCCAGCAGCGTAGGGGCAGACAGCTGCGAAGCTTTCTTT	CASSVGADSCEAFF
TRBV7-3	TRBJ2-3	.	.	TGTGCCAGCAGCTTAGAGGCCAACGCCGTTGAACACTATTTT	CASSLEANAVEHYF
TRBV9	TRBJ1-1	.	.	TGTGCCAGCAGCATCCTTGTGGGGGACGCCGAAGCTTTCTTT	CASSILVGDAEAFF
TRBV5-4	TRBJ2-5	.	.	TGTGCCAGCAGCTGTAGCTCCAGCCAAGAGACCCAGTACTTC	CASSCSSSQETQYF
TRBV7-8	TRBJ2-3	TRBD2	.	TGTGCCAGCAGGGACGCGGGAGGAGATACGCAGTATTTT	CASRDAGGDTQYF
TRBV2	TRBJ2-3	.	many	TGTGCCAGCAGTGATGGGGGGATCGATGAGCAGTATTTC	CASSDGGIDEQYF
TRBV7-9	TRBJ2-1	.	.	TGTGCCAGCAGCTTTCTTTCAGGCTCGGACAATGAGCAGTTCTTC	CASSFLSGSDNEQFF
TRBV19	TRBJ2-1	.	.	TGTGGCAGTAGCCTTACGGGCGGGCCTTACAATGAGCAGTTCTTC	CGSSLTGGPYNEQFF
TRBV7-2	TRBJ2-1	.	.	TGTGCCAGCAGCTTCGGGGGAGGTCCCGATACTCAGCAGTTCTTC	CASSFGGGPDTQQFF
TRBV2	TRBJ1-5	TRBD1	.	TGTGCCAGCAGTAGGAGAGGGGGCGGTCAGCCCCAGCATTTT	CASSRRGGGQPQHF
TRBV7-2	TRBJ1-1	.	.	TGTGCCAGCAGGTTTAACACTGAAGCTTTCTTT	CASRFNTEAFF
TRBV11-3	TRBJ2-7	.	.	TGTGCCAGCAGCTTAGATATGACGGCTTACACTGAGGCTTACTTC	CASSLDMTAYTEAYF
TRBV11-3	TRBJ2-1	.	.	TGTGCCAGCTCAAGTCAGACCACCGACAATGAGCAGTTCTTC	CASSSQTTDNEQFF
TRBV2	TRBJ2-3	.	.	TGTGCCAGCAGTGAGGCGAGAGGTCCCGAGAGGCAGTATTTT	CASSEARGPERQYF
TRBV15	TRBJ2-7	.	.	TGTGCCACCAACATCACCGGCGAGCACTACACCCAGTACTTC	CATNITGEHYTQYF
TRBV5-4	TRBJ2-1	.	.	TGTGCCAGCAGCTTTACTAGGTCAGGTGAGCAGTTCTTC	CASSFTRSGEQFF
TRBV14	TRBJ1-4	.	many	TGTGCCAGCAGCCATTCCCGGGACCGACTAATTGAAAAACTGTTTTTT	CASSHSRDRLIEKLFF
TRBV5-4	TRBJ2-7	TRBD1	once	TGTGCCAGCAGCTTTAATAGCGACGGGACAGCCCTTTCCTACGAGCAGTACTTC	CASSFNSDGTALSYEQYF
TRBV2	TRBJ1-1	.	few	TGTGCCAGAGCCTTGGGATTTATGAACACTGAAGCTTTCTTT	CARALGFMNTEAFF